The next 4 T cell receptor beta chains were all read from a single sample in a study of T cells in Graves' hyperthyroidism and ophthalmopathy. Amplification of TCR beta CDR3 regions used RNA as the template. The TCR CDR3 was amplified in a first-round RT-PCR using the HTBI primer set. TCRdb passed the multiplex PCR reads through MiXCR, listing each CDR3 protein once. The sample includes about 600,000 distinct CDR3 sequences, roughly 15% seen only once; the top ten take roughly 3%. Sequencing was done on a sample of blood. Receptors were obtained from a woman in her 40s with Graves' ophthalmopathy.

The chain is built from TRBV11-2 and TRBJ2-1; no definite D call. Germline V CDR1 and CDR2: SGHAT, FQNNGV. CDR3 length: 13 amino acids. With 6 bases removed from V and 1 base from J, the gap between germline ends came to 7 bases. The CDR3 region has the DNA TGTGCCAGCAGAGCTGGGTCCTACAATGAGCAGTTCTTC. Residues: CASRAGSYNEQFF. Variable domain in full (rest from reference TRBV11-2 and TRBJ2-1): EAGVAQSPRYKIIEKRQSVAFWCNPISGHATLYWYQQILGQGPKLLIQFQNNGVVDDSQLPKDRFSAERLKGVDSTLKIQPAKLEDSAVYLCASRAGSYNEQFFGPGTRLTVL.

This clonotype was seen at least ten times. The J gene is TRBJ1-5, the V gene TRBV12-3 or TRBV12-4; D remains ambiguous. CDR3 length: 15 residues. Trimming removed 2 bases from V and 3 bases from J, with 11 bases in between. The chain's CDR3 is CASSLQVQTNQPQHF. The CDR3 nucleotides read TGTGCCAGCAGTTTACAGGTACAAACCAATCAGCCCCAGCATTTT.

This clonotype occurred once. The chain links TRBV10-2 to TRBJ1-5; D may be TRBD1 (6 bases). CDR1 is WSHSY, CDR2 SAAADI, per germline. V was pared by 8 bases and J by 5 bases, with 16 bases between. This CDR3 contains 14 residues. The CDR3 DNA reads TGCGCCAGCGCTCCTACAGGGAGGGATCAGCCCCAGCATTTT. Protein sequence: CASAPTGRDQPQHF.

This clonotype has ten or more counts. This rearrangement joins TRBV20-1 to TRBJ2-1; D may be TRBD2 (5 bases). Trimming removed 4 bases at V and 6 bases at J, with 7 bases between. The germline gives CDR1 DFQATT, CDR2 SNEGSKA (reference sequence). This CDR3 region has 11 residues. CDR3 coding DNA: TGCAGTGCTACACTAGGCAATGAGCAGTTCTTC. Its protein product is CSATLGNEQFF.